This T cell receptor (beta chain) appears in the sequencing data of a study of cytomegalovirus exposure and HLA in healthy donors. Overall study findings and caveats: Cytomegalovirus status was reportedly diagnosed by the classifier with high specificity and sensitivity.

Primers: 60 Vbeta forward and 13 Jbeta reverse. Original processing methods: An analysis that came later counted 70 million to 100 million unique TCR beta chains, approximately 10 million shared. Measured with immunoSEQ multiplex PCR; TCRdb has only the in-frame clones, and not every one. The V and J calls and clone size are taken from that table; D and trimming were inferred from the DNA. In the table there are under 150,000 clones, under 85% of which are singletons. The CDR3 spans 15 residues. Germline CDR1 and CDR2: SGHAT and FQNNGV. V shed 4 bases, J shed 6 bases, and the junction held 9 bases outside the gene matches. As concerns this clone: Antigen unknown.

This TCR was sampled from a woman in her late teens or twenties in good health and CMV-seronegative. The sample consisted of PBMCs. The V call is TRBV11-2, the J call TRBJ2-1, with 7 bases aligning to TRBD2. In DNA, the CDR3 is TGTGCCAGCAGCTCGACTCGAACTAGCGTCAATGAGCAGTTCTTC. The encoded protein is CASSSTRTSVNEQFF.